The clone carrying this T cell receptor (beta chain) was detected a few times. Its antigen is not known. The sample is drawn from a study of T cells in Graves' hyperthyroidism and ophthalmopathy. Uncontrolled infection, other autoimmune disease, pregnancy and lactation each barred patients from inclusion. Thyroid ultrasound, orbital computed tomography, clinical symptoms, and serum thyroxine and TRAb underpinned diagnoses. This CDR3 has 12 residues. CDR1 and CDR2 (germline): MNHEY, SMNVEV (reference sequence). The germline V and J ends were trimmed by 11 bases and 4 bases, with 14 bases remaining between them. Whole-study results and caveats: Ophthalmopathy could be told apart from stable hyperthyroidism with a 13 V-J model. The model foresaw ophthalmopathy a median about 6.5 months prior to onset.

TCR beta CDR3 region amplification was performed from RNA transcripts. During a first-round RT-PCR of the TCR CDR3, the HTBI primer set was used. TCRdb re-called the multiplex PCR reads through MiXCR, storing one row per CDR3 protein. Of under 700,000 distinct CDR3 sequences in the sample, 46% were seen once. Sequencing was carried out using peripheral blood or thyroid tissue (not recorded which). V is TRBV27 and J is TRBJ1-2; maybe TRBD1 (5 bases). This receptor was obtained from a woman under 30 with Graves' hyperthyroidism. The CDR3 coding sequence is TGTGCCTCCCGGGGGAAGCTCTATGGCTACACCTTC. As protein: CASRGKLYGYTF.